These 26 T cell receptor beta chains originate from one sample sequenced in a study of blood T cell repertoires in COVID-19. Clones were read by immunoSEQ multiplex PCR, and TCRdb kept only the in-frame ones, dropping some. The table shows about 210,000 clones, with roughly 91% occurring only once. The source material was PBMCs or T cells enriched from blood (not recorded which). The receptors were sampled from a man aged 30 to 39 in a cohort exposed to, infected with or recovered from COVID-19 (not recorded which).

This clone showed up just once. This chain links TRBV5-4 with TRBJ1-2; tentative D call: TRBD1 (6 bases). The CDR3 extends over 15 amino acids. CDR1 is SGHNT and CDR2 is YYREEE in the germline V gene (reference sequence). V shed 4 bases and J shed 8 bases, with 21 bases lying between them. The CDR3 sequence is CASSPTEGVYLGYTF. The DNA of the CDR3 is TGTGCCAGCAGCCCAACCGAGGGGGTCTATTTAGGCTACACCTTC.

The chain has TRBV2 and TRBJ2-1; unclear D gene. The V end lost 3 bases, the J end lost 0 bases, and 12 bases lay between the germline ends. Germline V gives CDR1 SNHLY, CDR2 FYNNEI. The CDR3 has 16 residues. CDR3 DNA: TGTGCCAGCAGTGATACTAACTGGAGCTCCTACAATGAGCAGTTCTTC. It yields the protein CASSDTNWSSYNEQFF.

CDR3 region: CASSSHPGQGVGVNTEAFF. CDR3 nucleotide sequence: TGTGCCAGCAGCTCCCACCCCGGCCAGGGGGTAGGTGTGAACACTGAAGCTTTCTTT. This chain uses TRBV7-8 with TRBJ1-1; 7 nucleotides line up with TRBD1. CDR3 length: 19 amino acids. V lost 4 bases to trimming and J lost 0 bases; unmatched junction nucleotides: 17. The V gene's germline CDR1 is SGHVS and CDR2 FQNEAQ.

This sequence joins TRBV29-1 and TRBJ2-2; maybe TRBD1 (6 bases). The CDR3 loop spans 14 amino acids. Germline values: CDR1 SQVTM, CDR2 ANQGSEA. The V gene lost 3 bases and the J gene lost 5 bases, with 13 bases spanning the gap. The CDR3 nucleotides are TGCAGCGTTGATAGGCAGGGGTTAACCGGGGAGCTGTTTTTT. It translates to CSVDRQGLTGELFF.

The chain is built from TRBV27 and TRBJ1-6, with 7 bases fitting TRBD1. V trimming: 6 bases; J trimming: 9 bases; junction bases outside the gene matches: 8. This CDR3 is 14 amino acids long. Germline CDR1 is MNHEY and CDR2 is SMNVEV (reference sequence). CDR3 nucleotides: TGTGCCAGCAGAATGACAGGGCAGGGTTCACCCCTCCACTTT. This translates into CASRMTGQGSPLHF.

CDR3 protein: CASSIVSGVETQYF. The CDR3 region has the DNA TGTGCCAGTAGTATAGTTTCGGGTGTTGAGACCCAGTACTTC. The rearrangement uses TRBV19 and TRBJ2-5; D call uncertain. The V end was cut by 1 base, the J end by 5 bases, with 11 bases between. Per the germline V gene, CDR1 is LNHDA and CDR2 is SQIVND (reference sequence). The CDR3 extends over 14 amino acids.

The gene calls are TRBV7-2 and TRBJ2-5; D is perhaps TRBD2 (6 bases). V shed 7 bases and J shed 7 bases, with 19 bases lying between them. The CDR3 is 14 residues long. Germline-derived CDR1 and CDR2 are SGHTA and FQGNSA. The CDR3 region has the DNA TGTGCCAGCACCCCGGAACTAGTGGGGGGGACCCAGTACTTC. Translating it yields CASTPELVGGTQYF.

The chain recombines TRBV18 with TRBJ2-3; D may be TRBD1 (5 bases). From germline, CDR1 is KGHSH and CDR2 LQKENI. This CDR3 has 15 amino acids. Trimming shortened V by 3 bases and J by 4 bases, and 14 bases separated the two germline ends. The CDR3, as DNA: TGTGCCAGCTCACCTTCAAGGGGTAAGCCAGATACGCAGTATTTT. Translating gives CASSPSRGKPDTQYF.

The V call is TRBV2, the J call TRBJ1-5; D remains ambiguous. This CDR3 is 19 amino acids long. Trimming cost V 8 bases and J 0 bases, with 26 bases left between them. CDR1 is SNHLY, CDR2 FYNNEI, per germline. The CDR3 here is CASRRLVGDRETSNQPQHF. In DNA form, the CDR3 reads TGTGCCAGCCGACGGCTAGTCGGAGATCGCGAGACTAGCAATCAGCCCCAGCATTTT.

The count of this clone is one. This rearrangement joins TRBV21-1 to TRBJ1-4. TRBV21-1 is classified as a pseudogene. The length of the CDR3 is 13 residues. The CDR3, as DNA: TGTGCCAGCACCCCACTCCCGAGGGAAAAACTGTTTTTT. It is translated as CASTPLPREKLFF.

The chain is built from TRBV5-4 and TRBJ2-1; TRBD2 might be the D (6 bases). CDR3 length equals 15 residues. With 0 bases removed from V and 3 bases from J, the gap between germline ends came to 10 bases. Looked up from germline, CDR1 is SGHNT and CDR2 is YYREEE (reference sequence). The CDR3 sequence is CASSLGSGGYNEQFF. The CDR3 nucleotides are TGTGCCAGCAGCTTGGGTAGCGGAGGCTACAATGAGCAGTTCTTC.

The chain uses TRBV13 and TRBJ2-5, with 7 bases lining up with TRBD2. CDR1 and CDR2 (germline): PRHDT, FYEKMQ (reference sequence). The CDR3 is 15 amino acids. After removal of 6 bases from V and 4 bases from J, the junction contained 11 bases not matched to a gene. CDR3 in amino acids: CASRREREGLETQYF. CDR3 in DNA: TGTGCCAGCAGAAGGGAAAGGGAGGGCCTAGAGACCCAGTACTTC.

The CDR3 DNA follows: TGTGCCAGCAGCCCAATCGGACAGCTCTACGAGCAGTACTTC. This translates into CASSPIGQLYEQYF. The gene calls are TRBV27 and TRBJ2-7; D may be TRBD1 (6 bases). Trimming cost V 6 bases and J 3 bases, with 15 bases left between them. Germline CDR1 reads MNHEY; CDR2 reads SMNVEV (reference sequence). This CDR3 spans 14 amino acids.

This clone was counted only a few times. The V and J genes are TRBV10-3 and TRBJ1-2; 8 positions agree with TRBD1. V trimming: 3 bases; J trimming: 4 bases; junction bases outside the gene matches: 7. The CDR3 contains 15 residues. Per germline, CDR1 ENHRY and CDR2 SYGVKD. The DNA for the CDR3 is TGTGCCATCAGTGACCCCGGGACAGGCAGCTATGGCTACACCTTC. Translating gives CAISDPGTGSYGYTF.

V is TRBV27 and J is TRBJ2-3, with a weak D call TRBD2 (5 bases). Trimming shortened V by 2 bases and J by 0 bases, and 12 bases separated the two germline ends. The V gene's germline CDR1 is MNHEY and CDR2 SMNVEV (reference sequence). The CDR3 is 16 amino acids. CDR3 DNA: TGTGCCAGCAGTTTAGATCGGTCGGGAAGCACAGATACGCAGTATTTT. Protein product: CASSLDRSGSTDTQYF.

This chain connects TRBV18 to TRBJ1-1; 7 bases are shared with TRBD1. Per the germline V gene, CDR1 is KGHSH and CDR2 is LQKENI. Trimming took 6 bases from V and 8 from J; bases not matched to a gene: 9. The CDR3 is made up of 13 amino acids. CDR3 nucleotide sequence: TGTGCCAGCTCCCCTATGAGACAGGGCGAAGCTTTCTTT. Translation: CASSPMRQGEAFF.

This sequence joins TRBV11-2 and TRBJ1-2, with a tentative D call TRBD1 (5 bases). Per germline, CDR1 SGHAT and CDR2 FQNNGV. V lost 5 bases and J lost 3, with 19 bases in between. The CDR3 has 16 residues. CDR3 sequence (DNA): TGTGCCAGCAGCCCCAGGCAGGACAACTTTTACTATGGCTACACCTTC. Amino acids: CASSPRQDNFYYGYTF.

The table lists this clone with a few counts. V usage is TRBV5-1 and J usage is TRBJ2-2, with D tentatively TRBD2 (5 bases). The V and J ends lost 4 bases and 0 bases respectively, with 10 bases between them. Germline loops: CDR1 SGHRS, CDR2 YFSETQ. This CDR3 is built from 15 residues. CDR3 DNA sequence: TGCGCCAGCAGCCGCTCGGGAACGAACACCGGGGAGCTGTTTTTT. Protein: CASSRSGTNTGELFF. The full variable domain, rest sourced from reference TRBV5-1 and TRBJ2-2, is KAGVTQTPRYLIKTRGQQVTLSCSPISGHRSVSWYQQTPGQGLQFLFEYFSETQRNKGNFPGRFSGRQFSNSRSEMNVSTLELGDSALYLCASSRSGTNTGELFFGEGSRLTVL.

J is TRBJ1-6 and V is TRBV4-1, with TRBD1 as a possible D gene (5 bases). The CDR3 is 17 residues long. Germline values: CDR1 MGHRA, CDR2 YSYEKL. V was cut by 1 base and J by 9 bases, with 19 bases left in between. The CDR3 protein is CASSQGAAGGGGSPLHF. DNA for the CDR3: TGCGCCAGCAGCCAAGGAGCGGCGGGTGGGGGAGGTTCACCCCTCCACTTT.

The rearrangement joins TRBV19 to TRBJ2-5, with 9 bases that match TRBD2. CDR3 length equals 16 residues. Germline assignment: CDR1 LNHDA and CDR2 SQIVND (reference sequence). V lost 6 bases to trimming and J lost 5 bases; unmatched junction nucleotides: 13. The CDR3 reads CASSPPGVAGDETQYF. CDR3 in DNA: TGTGCCAGTAGCCCCCCGGGGGTAGCGGGAGATGAGACCCAGTACTTC. Looking up the rest from reference TRBV19 and TRBJ2-5 gives the full variable domain: DGGITQSPKYLFRKEGQNVTLSCEQNLNHDAMYWYRQDPGQGLRLIYYSQIVNDFQKGDIAEGYSVSREKKESFPLTVTSAQKNPTAFYLCASSPPGVAGDETQYFGPGTRLLVL.

This sequence joins TRBV12-3 or TRBV12-4 and TRBJ2-2; weak D call: TRBD2 (5 bases). Trimming took 2 bases from V and 7 from J, leaving 8 bases between them. The CDR3 sequence is 13 residues long. The chain's CDR3 is CASSLTGNGELFF. Written as DNA, the CDR3 is TGTGCCAGCAGTTTAACGGGGAACGGGGAGCTGTTTTTT.

This clone came up a few times. The CDR3 region has the DNA TGTGCCAGCAGTTTATCGCAGGGAGGTGGGCAGCCCCAGCATTTT. Translating it yields CASSLSQGGGQPQHF. The V gene is TRBV27, the J gene TRBJ1-5; D may be TRBD1 (5 bases). Trimming left V 0 bases short and J 7 bases short, with 13 bases between. The CDR3 spans 15 residues. CDR1 is MNHEY, CDR2 SMNVEV, per germline (reference sequence).

V is TRBV4-1 and J is TRBJ2-1; the match to TRBD2 covers 9 bases. The V segment lost 0 bases and the J segment 8 bases; nucleotides outside the gene matches: 5. Germline CDR1 MGHRA, CDR2 YSYEKL. The CDR3 totals 15 residues. The CDR3 here is CASSQDASGNDEQFF. The CDR3 coding sequence is TGCGCCAGCAGCCAAGATGCTAGCGGGAATGATGAGCAGTTCTTC.

This chain links TRBV6-2 or TRBV6-3 with TRBJ2-1; the match to TRBD2 covers 8 bases. The CDR3 loop spans 18 amino acids. V shed 0 bases, J shed 6 bases, and the junction held 13 bases outside the gene matches. Per the germline V gene, CDR1 is MNHEY and CDR2 is SVGEGT. CDR3 sequence reads: CASSYSLPTSGSSNEQFF. CDR3 sequence (DNA): TGTGCCAGCAGTTACTCCTTACCTACGAGCGGGAGTTCCAATGAGCAGTTCTTC.

The chain carries TRBV19 and TRBJ2-7; 7 positions agree with TRBD2. Germline trimming cut 2 bases from V and 3 bases from J; bases unmatched to any gene: 4. The CDR3 runs 14 residues. Germline assignment: CDR1 LNHDA and CDR2 SQIVND (reference sequence). The CDR3 protein is CASSIRLADYEQYF. The CDR3 nucleotides read TGTGCCAGTAGTATACGGCTAGCGGACTACGAGCAGTACTTC.

CDR3 residues: CATVQENYGYTF. CDR3 DNA: TGTGCCACAGTACAGGAAAACTATGGCTACACCTTC. The chain is built from TRBV28 and TRBJ1-2; D perhaps matches TRBD1 (5 bases). The CDR3 length is 12 residues. Per the germline V gene, CDR1 is MDHEN and CDR2 is SYDVKM. Trimming pared 10 bases from V and 2 bases from J, leaving 11 bases between.